Shown below are 3 T cell receptor beta chains from a single sample sequenced in a study of tumor and adjacent non-tumor tissue in lung cancer. RNA was extracted from bulk tissue without any cell sorting. TCRbeta libraries were built with three rounds of nested PCR, modified from ARM-PCR. From the multiplex PCR reads, TCRdb called clonotypes with MiXCR, one entry per CDR3 protein. This table holds more than 75,000 distinct CDR3 sequences, about two thirds found once. The specimen sequenced was lung tumor tissue. The origin of the receptors is a woman in her 70s with non-small cell lung cancer.

This clonotype was seen a handful of times. Its ends do not fully match the called genes, so a read error is possible. The chain employs TRBV28 and TRBJ2-3; 13 bases are a match to TRBD2. In germline, CDR1 is MDHEN, CDR2 SYDVKM. CDR3 length: 17 amino acids. The CDR3 loop reads CANSGAGTSGTGGTQYF. The CDR3 DNA reads as TGTGCCAACAGTGGTGCCGGGACTAGCGGGACCGGGGGTACGCAGTATTTT. The whole variable domain, filled in from reference TRBV28 and TRBJ2-3, reads DVKVTQSSRYLVKRTGEKVFLECVQDMDHENMFWYRQDPGLGLRLIYFSYDVKMKEKGDIPEGYSVSREKKERFSLILESASTNQTSMYLCANSGAGTSGTGGTQYFGPGTRLTVL.

DNA for the CDR3: TGTGCCAGCAGCCGTGGGACAGTGGATACTTATGGCTACACCTTC. The encoded protein is CASSRGTVDTYGYTF. The chain combines TRBV5-5 with TRBJ1-2, with TRBD1 identical over 7 bases. Trimming took 4 bases from V and 5 from J; bases not matched to a gene: 11. The CDR3 loop spans 15 amino acids. Germline V gene sequence: CDR1 SGHKS, CDR2 YYEKEE (reference sequence).

The genes are TRBV6-5 and TRBJ2-3; the D gene is possibly TRBD2 (6 bases). Germline CDR1 reads MNHEY; CDR2 reads SVGAGI. CDR3 length equals 16 residues. With 4 bases removed from V and 3 bases from J, the gap between germline ends came to 17 bases. The CDR3, as DNA: TGTGCCAGCAGTTGGTCTAGCGTATGGGGGACAGATACGCAGTATTTT. This gives the protein CASSWSSVWGTDTQYF.